The following is a T cell receptor (beta chain) sequence with its context. The PCR ran on 60 Vbeta and 13 Jbeta primers. The table came from immunoSEQ multiplex PCR; TCRdb's copy has only in-frame clones and leaves some out. In the table there are about 94,000 clones, approximately 77% of which are singletons. The data were obtained in a study of cytomegalovirus exposure and HLA in healthy donors. The germline CDR1 and CDR2 sequences are SEHNR and FQNEAQ (reference sequence). CDR3 length: 15 amino acids. V lost 5 bases, J lost 0 bases, and 11 bases lay in between. The chain joins TRBV7-9 to TRBJ2-1, with D possibly being TRBD2 (5 bases). The sample consisted of PBMCs. This TCR came from a human donor in good health. CDR3 bases: TGTGCCAGCAGCCCGCCGGGAAGCTCCTACAATGAGCAGTTCTTC. Translated: CASSPPGSSYNEQFF.